These 25 T cell receptor beta chains originate from one sample sequenced in a study of blood T cells in healthy people across ages (dated by TCRdb to 2014 to 2015). The library was prepared using 5' RACE. Sequencing used an Illumina HiSeq 2500. A second roughly 6 to 12 cycle PCR used a sample-barcoded 5' primer and a J-beta primer mix. In TCRdb, the public reads were trimmed at Q25 with fastp and aligned with MiXCR, with productive beta chains retained. Each entry merges the rows of one CDR3 protein and shows their most common DNA and genes. Across this sample there are about 730,000 distinct CDR3 sequences, with approximately 43% seen only once. The top ten constitute 20% to 25% of the sample. The sequenced sample consisted of blood. The receptor source for this set is a woman aged 55-70 years in good health.

This clonotype came up many times. The DNA of the CDR3 is TGTGCCAGCAGCGACGGCCTAAGTGGGGCCAACGTCCTGACTTTC. It encodes CASSDGLSGANVLTF. The chain carries TRBV6-4 and TRBJ2-6; no firm D call. This CDR3 is 15 amino acids long. Trimming pared 6 bases from V and 3 bases from J, leaving 12 bases between. Germline-derived CDR1 and CDR2 are MRHNA and SNTAGT.

In this sample, this clonotype turned up once. This chain connects TRBV6-2 or TRBV6-3 to TRBJ2-7; D assignment may be TRBD1 or TRBD2 (5 bases each). Germline V CDR1 and CDR2: MNHEY, SVGEGT. V lost 2 bases to trimming and J lost 1 base, with 12 bases between them. This CDR3 comprises 15 residues. This chain's CDR3 is CASSYRGDESYEQYF. In DNA, the CDR3 is TGTGCCAGCAGTTACAGGGGAGATGAGTCCTACGAGCAGTACTTC.

This clonotype was seen a handful of times. The chain uses TRBV11-2 and TRBJ2-5, with a tentative D call TRBD2 (6 bases). The germline CDR1 and CDR2 sequences are SGHAT and FQNNGV. This CDR3 has 16 amino acids. The ends were cut back, 1 base at V and 5 bases at J, with 17 bases in the middle. CDR3 nucleotide sequence: TGTGCCAGCAGCTTAGTCGGGGGACGGCATGAGGAGACCCAGTACTTC. Protein sequence: CASSLVGGRHEETQYF.

This clonotype has more than one count but fewer than ten. The chain has TRBV6-2 or TRBV6-3 and TRBJ1-5; TRBD1 aligns across 10 bases. The CDR3 has 16 residues. V shed 0 bases, J shed 4 bases, and the junction held 3 bases outside the gene matches. CDR1 is MNHEY and CDR2 is SVGEGT in the germline V gene. CDR3 coding DNA: TGTGCCAGCAGTTACTCGGACAGGGGGGGAAATCAGCCCCAGCATTTT. Translating it yields CASSYSDRGGNQPQHF.

The chain is built from TRBV6-1 and TRBJ2-5; a weak D match, TRBD1 (6 bases). The germline CDR1 and CDR2 sequences are MNHNS and SASEGT. V was cut by 11 bases and J by 1 base, with 17 bases left in between. The CDR3 runs to 14 residues. CDR3 amino acids: CAASSTGSQETQYF. The DNA of the CDR3 is TGTGCCGCGTCGTCTACAGGGTCCCAAGAGACCCAGTACTTC.

This clonotype occurred a few times. The rearrangement uses TRBV20-1 and TRBJ2-7, with D perhaps given as TRBD1 or TRBD2 (6 bases each). Germline CDR1 DFQATT, CDR2 SNEGSKA (reference sequence). V lost 7 bases to trimming and J lost 9 bases, with 16 bases between them. This CDR3 has 11 residues. The CDR3: CSGGRDRGQYF. Here the CDR3 DNA reads TGCAGTGGGGGGCGGGACCGTGGGCAGTACTTC.

This clonotype was found a few times. The CDR3 loop reads CATFALKPVDMNTEAFF. The CDR3 DNA sequence: TGTGCCACCTTCGCTTTGAAACCAGTAGATATGAACACTGAAGCTTTCTTT. The rearrangement joins TRBV24-1 to TRBJ1-1, with D hard to call. Trimming left V 9 bases short and J 0 bases short, with 22 bases between. The CDR3 sequence is 17 residues long. CDR1 KGHDR and CDR2 SFDVKD come from the germline V gene.

CDR3 sequence (DNA): TGTGCCAGCAGTTTGGGACAGGCCCACTATGGCTACACCTTC. Its protein product is CASSLGQAHYGYTF. The chain combines TRBV6-5 with TRBJ1-2; 8 bases are a match to TRBD1. Germline V lookup: CDR1 MNHEY, CDR2 SVGAGI. There are 14 residues in the CDR3. Losses at the gene ends were 4 bases for V and 3 bases for J; bases not matched to a gene: 4.

The chain has TRBV7-3 and TRBJ2-3, with 11 bases identical to TRBD2. J lost 0 bases, V lost 3 bases, and 11 bases had no gene match. The CDR3 covers 19 residues. Germline CDR1 reads SGHTA; CDR2 reads FQGTGA. The CDR3 DNA reads as TGTGCCAGCAGCTTGACTAGCGGGGTAGAAGCATATAGCACAGATACGCAGTATTTT. This sequence encodes CASSLTSGVEAYSTDTQYF.

This clonotype occurred a few times. The J gene is TRBJ2-1, the V gene TRBV2; TRBD1 might be the D (6 bases). Trimming left V 6 bases short and J 0 bases short, with 15 bases between. CDR3 length: 16 amino acids. Germline CDR1 reads SNHLY; CDR2 reads FYNNEI. The CDR3 here is CASRSRGRSSYNEQFF. The CDR3 region has the DNA TGTGCCAGCAGATCCAGGGGCCGCAGCTCCTACAATGAGCAGTTCTTC.

This clonotype occurred a few times. The chain joins TRBV4-2 to TRBJ2-3; a possible D gene is TRBD2 (5 bases). Trimming stripped 4 bases from V and 8 bases from J, with 19 bases between. CDR3 size: 15 residues. CDR1 is LGHNA and CDR2 is YNFKEQ in the germline V gene. CDR3 nucleotide sequence: TGTGCCAGCAGCCGAGATCTGGCAGGTGGAGGTACGCAGTATTTT. Translated, it gives CASSRDLAGGGTQYF.

This clonotype came up a few times. As DNA, the CDR3 is TGTGCCAGCAGCCCCCGGTCTAGCGGGAGTTGGGACAATGAGCAGTTCTTC. Its protein product is CASSPRSSGSWDNEQFF. The genes are TRBV7-9 and TRBJ2-1; 10 bases align to TRBD2. The CDR3 extends over 17 amino acids. Per the germline V gene, CDR1 is SEHNR and CDR2 is FQNEAQ (reference sequence). V was clipped by 5 bases and J by 5 bases; unmatched bases: 12.

The chain uses TRBV12-3 or TRBV12-4 and TRBJ2-6; D is possibly TRBD1 (6 bases). V lost 4 bases and J lost 2, with 24 bases in between. The CDR3 extends over 20 amino acids. CDR3 sequence (DNA): TGTGCCAGCAGTTCCCTTTTTGATGGGGGCAGCCAACCTGGGGCCAACGTCCTGACTTTC. It translates to CASSSLFDGGSQPGANVLTF.

The chain joins TRBV28 to TRBJ2-3; D is possibly TRBD2 (5 bases). The germline V gene has CDR1 MDHEN and CDR2 SYDVKM. CDR3 size: 15 residues. Trimming pared 7 bases from V and 2 bases from J, leaving 16 bases between. The CDR3 DNA sequence: TGTGCCAGCACCGGTTCTAGCCGCCTCACAGATACGCAGTATTTT. Translated: CASTGSSRLTDTQYF.

This clonotype turned up a few times. This chain connects TRBV7-6 to TRBJ2-7, with TRBD2 matching 13 bases. The germline gives CDR1 SGHVS, CDR2 FNYEAQ. The trim removed 1 base at V and 7 bases at J, leaving 10 bases unmatched. The CDR3 has 17 amino acids. CDR3 sequence (DNA): TGTGCCAGCAGCTTAGGGCCAGGACTAGCGGGGGCTAGGGAGCAGTACTTC. Amino acids: CASSLGPGLAGAREQYF.

The chain links TRBV6-5 to TRBJ2-1; perhaps D is TRBD1 or TRBD2 (5 bases each). Trimming removed 6 bases from V and 5 bases from J, with 17 bases in between. CDR1 MNHEY and CDR2 SVGAGI come from the germline V gene. This CDR3 contains 15 residues. CDR3 residues: CASRPGPRHHNEQFF. In nucleotides, the CDR3 is TGTGCCAGCAGACCGGGACCCAGGCACCACAATGAGCAGTTCTTC.

This chain uses TRBV24-1 with TRBJ2-5; D could derive from TRBD1 or TRBD2 (5 bases each). The assigned J gene may be wrong: the sequence end matches TRBJ2-7 better. The CDR3 contains 15 residues. In germline, CDR1 is KGHDR, CDR2 SFDVKD. CDR3 amino acids: CATRPEGRSPYEQYF. CDR3 in DNA: TGTGCCACCAGACCTGAGGGGCGGAGTCCCTACGAGCAGTACTTC.

V usage is TRBV3-1 and J usage is TRBJ2-1; 8 positions agree with TRBD2. From germline, CDR1 is LGHDT and CDR2 YNNKEL (reference sequence). With V trimmed by 4 bases and J by 3 bases, 11 bases remained unmatched. This CDR3 region has 17 residues. DNA of the CDR3: TGTGCCAGCAGCCCACCCTTGGCGGGGGGCCACTACAATGAGCAGTTCTTC. It specifies CASSPPLAGGHYNEQFF.

The J gene is TRBJ1-2, the V gene TRBV2; 8 bases match TRBD1. The germline V gene encodes CDR1 SNHLY and CDR2 FYNNEI. Germline trimming cut 6 bases from V and 5 bases from J; bases unmatched to any gene: 14. This CDR3 region has 16 residues. CDR3 in DNA: TGTGCCAGCAGCAGAAGGACAGGGTCTAAGAAATATGGCTACACCTTC. Protein product: CASSRRTGSKKYGYTF.

This clonotype was observed a single time. V is TRBV29-1 and J is TRBJ2-5, with D maybe TRBD2 (6 bases). The germline V gene has CDR1 SQVTM and CDR2 ANQGSEA. V lost 4 bases and J lost 2, with 11 bases in between. The CDR3 covers 13 residues. As DNA, the CDR3 is TGCAGCGTTGCGGCTAGCGATCAAGAGACCCAGTACTTC. Protein: CSVAASDQETQYF. Full variable domain (remainder filled in from reference TRBV29-1 and TRBJ2-5): SAVISQKPSRDICQRGTSLTIQCQVDSQVTMMFWYRQQPGQSLTLIATANQGSEATYESGFVIDKFPISRPNLTFSTLTVSNMSPEDSSIYLCSVAASDQETQYFGPGTRLLVL.

This clonotype was detected only a few times. A single base separates this from a much larger clone, so it may be a read error. The rearrangement links TRBV11-2 to TRBJ2-1, with D possibly being TRBD2 (5 bases). CDR1 SGHAT and CDR2 FQNNGV come from the germline V gene. Trimming left V 5 bases short and J 0 bases short, with 17 bases between. The CDR3 has 17 amino acids. In DNA form, the CDR3 reads TGTGCCAGCAGCCATTATGCGGGCCGTAGCTCCTACAATGAGCAGTTCTTC. This sequence encodes CASSHYAGRSSYNEQFF.

J is TRBJ2-7 and V is TRBV7-2; possibly TRBD2 for D (6 bases). This CDR3 contains 15 residues. The germline gives CDR1 SGHTA, CDR2 FQGNSA. Trimming removed 4 bases at V and 2 bases at J, with 15 bases between. The CDR3 loop reads CASSSQAGTTYEQYF. CDR3 bases: TGTGCCAGCAGCTCCCAAGCGGGCACAACCTACGAGCAGTACTTC.

This clonotype was observed a handful of times. The V call is TRBV6-2 or TRBV6-3, the J call TRBJ1-2; D gene uncertain. V lost 5 bases, J lost 8 bases, and 12 bases lay in between. This CDR3 spans 12 amino acids. Germline-derived CDR1 and CDR2 are MNHEY and SVGEGT. CDR3 loop: CASSKTGGGYTF. The CDR3, as DNA: TGTGCCAGCAGTAAGACCGGCGGGGGCTACACCTTC.

As for this clonotype: This may be a read error: a much more frequent sequence differs by one nucleotide. The chain recombines TRBV20-1 with TRBJ1-2; D not resolved. Trimming took 1 base from V and 7 from J, leaving 19 bases between them. CDR1 is DFQATT and CDR2 is SNEGSKA in the germline V gene (reference sequence). This CDR3 region has 15 residues. The CDR3 region has the DNA TGCAGTGCTAGAGGGGAGGTCCCCGGAAAGGCTGGCTACACCTTC. Amino acids: CSARGEVPGKAGYTF.

This chain uses TRBV25-1 with TRBJ1-2; maybe TRBD1 (6 bases). With 6 bases removed from V and 8 bases from J, the gap between germline ends came to 13 bases. The germline V gene has CDR1 MGHDK and CDR2 SYGVNS. The CDR3 has 12 amino acids. CDR3 in amino acids: CASSNRAGGYTF. DNA of the CDR3: TGTGCCAGCAGCAACAGGGCTGGGGGCTACACCTTC.